A single sample is the source of the 24 T cell receptor beta chains below, sequenced in a study of vaccination effects on CD4 cells after COVID-19. These TCRs' antigens remain unknown. Cells that had been cultured for approximately eleven days were the source of isolated CD4+ T cells. This table comes from immunoSEQ multiplex PCR, and its TCRdb copy is limited to in-frame clones, with some not included. The data show over 45,000 clones, with approximately 70% seen just once and about 5% held by the top ten. Sample: CD4+ T cells from PBMCs cultured without peptide, taken before COVID-19 vaccination. All receptors derive from a human donor who received a COVID-19 vaccine.

The chain carries TRBV5-1 and TRBJ1-1; weak D call: TRBD1 (5 bases). The CDR3 consists of 14 residues. Germline V lookup: CDR1 SGHRS, CDR2 YFSETQ. The V end lost 4 bases, the J end lost 6 bases, and 16 bases lay between the germline ends. CDR3 DNA sequence: TGCGCCAGCAGCCTGACAGCGCGAAAGGCTGAAGCTTTCTTT. Its protein product is CASSLTARKAEAFF.

The chain combines TRBV12-3 or TRBV12-4 with TRBJ1-1; no definite D call. The CDR3 covers 13 residues. V was pared by 6 bases and J by 3 bases, with 11 bases between. The CDR3 spells CASSPNSYTEAFF. CDR3 sequence (DNA): TGTGCCAGCAGCCCTAACAGCTACACTGAAGCTTTCTTT.

The V and J genes are TRBV7-3 and TRBJ2-5; D is ambiguous. The CDR3 is made up of 14 amino acids. The ends were cut back, 1 base at V and 4 bases at J, with 10 bases in the middle. Germline-derived CDR1 and CDR2 are SGHTA and FQGTGA. The CDR3, as DNA: TGTGCCAGCAGCTTAAGTCGTGACGGAGAGACCCAGTACTTC. It yields the protein CASSLSRDGETQYF. The full variable domain, with the rest looked up from reference TRBV7-3 and TRBJ2-5, is GAGVSQTPSNKVTEKGKYVELRCDPISGHTALYWYRQSLGQGPEFLIYFQGTGAADDSGLPNDRFFAVRPEGSVSTLKIQRTERGDSAVYLCASSLSRDGETQYFGPGTRLLVL.

This chain joins TRBV6-6 and TRBJ2-1; 7 nucleotides agree with TRBD2. Germline assignment: CDR1 MNHNY and CDR2 SVGAGI (reference sequence). J gave up 8 bases and V 5 bases, and 3 bases lay outside the gene matches. This CDR3 is 12 amino acids long. CDR3 loop: CASSPRGDEQFF. CDR3 nucleotides: TGTGCCAGCAGTCCACGGGGGGATGAGCAGTTCTTC.

This chain uses TRBV6-6 with TRBJ1-1, with D possibly matching TRBD1 (5 bases). Germline CDR1 is MNHNY and CDR2 is SVGAGI (reference sequence). Trimming took off 6 bases at V and 1 base at J, with 12 bases between the two ends. The CDR3 is 14 amino acids. This CDR3 is CASSPGGGNTEAFF. The CDR3, as DNA: TGTGCCAGCAGCCCCGGGGGGGGGAACACTGAAGCTTTCTTT.

The chain employs TRBV15 and TRBJ1-6, with D hard to call. The length of the CDR3 is 15 residues. Between the trimmed V and J ends, which lost 1 base and 7 bases, there was a span of 11 bases. From germline, CDR1 is LNHNV and CDR2 YYDKDF (reference sequence). As DNA, the CDR3 is TGTGCCACCAGCAGAGGTGCAGGACCAAATTCACCCCTCCACTTT. Translation gives CATSRGAGPNSPLHF.

The table lists this clone with a count of one. This chain joins TRBV6-5 and TRBJ2-5; 10 bases are a match to TRBD2. J was trimmed by 5 bases and V by 4 bases; bases with no gene match: 1. CDR1 MNHEY and CDR2 SVGAGI come from the germline V gene. This CDR3 region has 13 residues. CDR3 amino acids: CASSSTSGETQYF. The DNA of the CDR3 is TGTGCCAGCAGTTCGACTAGCGGGGAGACCCAGTACTTC.

Note on this clone: One junction end disagrees with the germline gene, perhaps due to a read error. The chain combines TRBV5-1 with TRBJ2-1; TRBD2 might be the D (5 bases). The CDR3 is made up of 11 amino acids. Germline V gene data show CDR1 as SGHRS and CDR2 as YFSETQ. Here the CDR3 reads CASSLGGNSLF. In DNA form, the CDR3 reads TGCGCCAGCAGCTTGGGAGGGAACTCTCTCTTC.

The V gene is TRBV11-3, the J gene TRBJ2-6, with D maybe TRBD1 (5 bases). CDR3 length equals 16 residues. CDR1 is SGHNT and CDR2 is YENEEA in the germline V gene. V was cut by 5 bases and J by 0 bases, with 11 bases left in between. The CDR3 DNA reads as TGTGCCAGCAGCCCCAGACAGAGCTCTGGGGCCAACGTCCTGACTTTC. It encodes CASSPRQSSGANVLTF.

The genes are TRBV12-3 or TRBV12-4 and TRBJ2-1; no firm D call. V was pared by 5 bases and J by 5 bases, with 7 bases between. This CDR3 contains 12 residues. As DNA, the CDR3 is TGTGCCAGCAGTCTAACACACAATGAGCAGTTCTTC. Protein product: CASSLTHNEQFF.

This sequence joins TRBV5-1 and TRBJ2-6, with 7 nucleotides matching TRBD1. The V gene end was trimmed by 4 bases and the J gene end by 0 bases; junction bases not matched to a gene: 4. This CDR3 is 16 amino acids long. Germline V gene lookup returns CDR1 SGHRS and CDR2 YFSETQ. The CDR3 sequence is CASSKGQSSGANVLTF. The CDR3 nucleotides read TGCGCCAGCAGCAAGGGACAGAGCTCTGGGGCCAACGTCCTGACTTTC.

The chain joins TRBV28 to TRBJ2-1; 8 bases fit TRBD2. With V trimmed by 5 bases and J by 6 bases, 9 bases remained unmatched. The CDR3 extends over 15 amino acids. CDR1 and CDR2 from the germline V gene are MDHEN and SYDVKM. CDR3 protein: CASSPTSGRGNEQFF. The DNA of the CDR3 is TGTGCCAGCAGTCCAACTAGCGGAAGGGGCAATGAGCAGTTCTTC.

The chain carries TRBV20-1 and TRBJ2-7; D remains unclear. CDR3 length: 11 residues. The ends were cut back, 0 bases at V and 4 bases at J, with 4 bases in the middle. Per the germline V gene, CDR1 is DFQATT and CDR2 is SNEGSKA (reference sequence). The CDR3 DNA is TGCAGTGCTAGAGATCCTTACGAGCAGTACTTC. Protein sequence: CSARDPYEQYF.

The J gene is TRBJ2-7, the V gene TRBV2; D could derive from TRBD1 or TRBD2 (5 bases each). Germline CDR1 and CDR2: SNHLY and FYNNEI. Trimming stripped 3 bases from V and 12 bases from J, with 21 bases between. This CDR3 contains 14 residues. The DNA for the CDR3 is TGTGCCAGCAGTGACGGGGTTCTTGTGGGGCCTACGTACTTC. As protein: CASSDGVLVGPTYF.

The chain carries TRBV4-2 and TRBJ2-1, with D perhaps TRBD1 (5 bases). The germline V gene has CDR1 LGHNA and CDR2 YNFKEQ. The CDR3 totals 14 residues. The V end lost 3 bases, the J end lost 8 bases, and 14 bases lay between the germline ends. The CDR3 DNA sequence: TGTGCCAGCAGCCACCCTCAGGGCCGGGATGAGCAGTTCTTC. Residues: CASSHPQGRDEQFF.

The gene calls are TRBV2 and TRBJ1-6, with no clear D. The CDR3 runs 11 residues. V shed 7 bases and J shed 7 bases, with 5 bases lying between them. In germline, CDR1 is SNHLY, CDR2 FYNNEI. CDR3: CASTLNSPLHF. In DNA form, the CDR3 reads TGTGCCAGCACCCTGAATTCACCCCTCCACTTT.

CDR3 DNA sequence: TGTGCCAGCAGCCCCGGACAGGGTTCCTACAATGAGCAGTTCTTC. It specifies CASSPGQGSYNEQFF. The chain recombines TRBV7-3 with TRBJ2-1; 8 nucleotides line up with TRBD1. The CDR3 sequence is 15 residues long. Germline V CDR1 and CDR2: SGHTA, FQGTGA. J gave up 1 base and V 5 bases, and 4 bases lay outside the gene matches.

V gene TRBV6-5 combines with J gene TRBJ1-6, with 7 positions matching TRBD1. V lost 6 bases, J lost 7 bases, and 6 bases stayed unmatched. CDR3 length: 14 amino acids. Germline V gives CDR1 MNHEY, CDR2 SVGAGI. Here the CDR3 DNA reads TGTGCCAGCAGCTCACAGGGGCAAAATTCACCCCTCCACTTT. Translated: CASSSQGQNSPLHF.

The chain uses TRBV4-1 and TRBJ2-7; D might be TRBD2 (6 bases). CDR1 and CDR2 from the germline V gene are MGHRA and YSYEKL. The V gene lost 2 bases and the J gene lost 2 bases, with 13 bases spanning the gap. This CDR3 has 15 amino acids. CDR3 sequence (DNA): TGCGCCAGCAGCCAAATCGGACTACCAGCCTACGAGCAGTACTTC. This sequence encodes CASSQIGLPAYEQYF.

The genes are TRBV6-4 and TRBJ2-1, with TRBD2 identical over 9 bases. Germline assignment: CDR1 MRHNA and CDR2 SNTAGT. This CDR3 region has 18 residues. V shed 5 bases and J 1 base; nucleotides not matched to a gene: 12. The CDR3 protein is CASSIDERGLASYNEQFF. The CDR3, as DNA: TGTGCCAGCAGTATCGACGAACGGGGACTAGCTTCCTACAATGAGCAGTTCTTC.

This clone was seen more than once but under ten times. V and J are TRBV5-1 and TRBJ2-1; D is possibly TRBD2 (5 bases). Trimming took 0 bases from V and 1 from J, leaving 8 bases between them. The CDR3 is 15 amino acids. Germline CDR1 and CDR2: SGHRS and YFSETQ. This CDR3 reads CASSLGSGSYNEQFF. The CDR3 DNA sequence: TGCGCCAGCAGCTTGGGATCGGGATCCTACAATGAGCAGTTCTTC.

There are a few counts of this clone. This chain connects TRBV5-1 to TRBJ1-2; 9 bases are a match to TRBD1. The CDR3 is made up of 16 amino acids. V trimming: 3 bases; J trimming: 4 bases; junction bases outside the gene matches: 10. CDR1 and CDR2 from the germline V gene are SGHRS and YFSETQ. CDR3 nucleotide sequence: TGCGCCAGCAGCTCGTTACCGGGACAGGGCGGCTATGGCTACACCTTC. This codes for CASSSLPGQGGYGYTF. Full variable domain (missing parts from reference TRBV5-1 and TRBJ1-2): KAGVTQTPRYLIKTRGQQVTLSCSPISGHRSVSWYQQTPGQGLQFLFEYFSETQRNKGNFPGRFSGRQFSNSRSEMNVSTLELGDSALYLCASSSLPGQGGYGYTFGSGTRLTVV.

The table lists this clone with a few counts. The V gene is TRBV30, the J gene TRBJ1-1; D call uncertain. This CDR3 region has 12 residues. Trimming removed 1 base at V and 5 bases at J, with 8 bases between. Germline V gene lookup returns CDR1 GTSNPN and CDR2 SVGIG (reference sequence). This CDR3 reads CAWSAGGTEAFF. The CDR3 coding sequence is TGTGCCTGGAGTGCAGGCGGGACTGAAGCTTTCTTT.

The CDR3 spells CSFSVGDSNQPQHF. CDR3 nucleotide sequence: TGCAGCTTCTCGGTTGGGGATTCGAATCAGCCCCAGCATTTT. This chain connects TRBV29-1 to TRBJ1-5; D gene unclear. Germline CDR1 is SQVTM and CDR2 is ANQGSEA. Trimming left V 8 bases short and J 4 bases short, with 18 bases between. The CDR3 covers 14 residues.